Presented here are 20 T cell receptor beta chains from one specimen sequenced in a study of T cells expressing NK-cell markers. TCRdb processed the 5' RACE reads again and assigns one entry to each CDR3 protein, with no DNA. This sample's clone table lists over 150,000 distinct CDR3 sequences. The source material was blood T cells: a sorted CD56 or NKG2C T cell subset, CD4+ or CD8+ T cells, or bulk PBMC T cells (not recorded which). These receptors came from a woman between 50 and 59 years old in good health.

The chain uses TRBV7-9 and TRBJ2-2; TCRdb's assignment of TRBD1 cannot be checked, as there is no DNA. Germline V gene lookup returns CDR1 SEHNR and CDR2 FQNEAQ (reference sequence). The CDR3 consists of 13 residues. CDR3 region: CASSPPGTGELFF.

This chain links TRBV12-3 or TRBV12-4 with TRBJ2-1; TCRdb designates TRBD2, a call that cannot be tested without DNA. The CDR3 has 16 residues. The CDR3: CASSLAGLVPYNEQFF.

This chain joins TRBV5-6 and TRBJ2-2; TCRdb's D gene call, TRBD2, goes unchecked for lack of DNA. Germline V gene sequence: CDR1 SGHDT, CDR2 YYEEEE. This CDR3 contains 17 residues. CDR3 sequence reads: CASSPDGTSGATGELFF.

V gene TRBV24-1 combines with J gene TRBJ2-1. Germline assignment: CDR1 KGHDR and CDR2 SFDVKD. The CDR3 has 14 amino acids. The CDR3 reads CATSDGSSYDEQFF.

CDR3 sequence: CSVVFQETQYF. The rearrangement joins TRBV29-1 to TRBJ2-5. This CDR3 contains 11 residues. Germline CDR1 SQVTM, CDR2 ANQGSEA.

The chain carries TRBV5-6 and TRBJ2-1; TCRdb reports TRBD1, a call that lacks DNA to check it against. The CDR3 is 12 residues long. Germline V gives CDR1 SGHDT, CDR2 YYEEEE. The chain's CDR3 is CASSLPGAEQFF. Supplemented by reference TRBV5-6 and TRBJ2-1, the full variable domain reads DAGVTQSPTHLIKTRGQQVTLRCSPKSGHDTVSWYQQALGQGPQFIFQYYEEEERQRGNFPDRFSGHQFPNYSSELNVNALLLGDSALYLCASSLPGAEQFFGPGTRLTVL.

This chain joins TRBV12-3 or TRBV12-4 and TRBJ2-5; with no DNA, the TCRdb D assignment of TRBD2 cannot be verified. There are 14 residues in the CDR3. This CDR3 reads CASSYRTSEETQYF.

This sequence joins TRBV10-2 and TRBJ1-2; without DNA, the TCRdb call of TRBD1 cannot be checked. Germline loops: CDR1 WSHSY, CDR2 SAAADI. CDR3 size: 16 residues. CDR3 in amino acids: CASSGQGQLANYGYTF.

The rearrangement links TRBV20-1 to TRBJ2-7. Germline CDR1 DFQATT, CDR2 SNEGSKA (reference sequence). The length of the CDR3 is 12 residues. The CDR3 region is CSARDKEHEQYF.

The chain has TRBV20-1 and TRBJ2-1; with no DNA, the TCRdb D assignment of TRBD2 cannot be verified. The CDR3 consists of 15 residues. CDR1 is DFQATT, CDR2 SNEGSKA, per germline (reference sequence). The CDR3 sequence: CSARSSGGTYNEQFF.

The V and J genes are TRBV7-2 and TRBJ2-1; the TCRdb D gene call, TRBD2, has no DNA to confirm it. This CDR3 has 17 residues. Per the germline V gene, CDR1 is SGHTA and CDR2 is FQGNSA. CDR3 residues: CASSSGLAGTSYNEQFF.

V gene TRBV14 combines with J gene TRBJ1-2. The CDR3 has 15 amino acids. Germline CDR1 reads SGHDN; CDR2 reads FVKESK. The CDR3 spells CASSEDGSHFYGYTF.

This chain connects TRBV6-5 to TRBJ1-1. The germline CDR1 and CDR2 sequences are MNHEY and SVGAGI. CDR3 length: 14 residues. The CDR3 loop is CASSFGPTNTEAFF.

The chain's CDR3 is CASSAGATPYQYF. The chain employs TRBV2 and TRBJ2-5; TCRdb lists TRBD1, though no DNA is available to test this call. The CDR3 contains 13 residues. In germline, CDR1 is SNHLY, CDR2 FYNNEI.

The CDR3 is CAISEGQADRETQYF. The chain joins TRBV10-3 to TRBJ2-5; no DNA is available, so the TRBD1 call from TCRdb remains unchecked. The V gene's germline CDR1 is ENHRY and CDR2 SYGVKD. This CDR3 is built from 15 residues.

This rearrangement joins TRBV21-1 to TRBJ2-1. TRBV21-1 has pseudogene status. The CDR3 length is 16 residues. The CDR3 loop is CASSLRPGTTYNEQFF.

This sequence joins TRBV2 and TRBJ1-4; with no DNA, the TCRdb D assignment of TRBD1 cannot be verified. Germline V CDR1 and CDR2: SNHLY, FYNNEI. This CDR3 region has 13 residues. CDR3 loop: CATQLYREEKLFF.

The gene calls are TRBV7-9 and TRBJ2-7; the D call from TCRdb, TRBD1, cannot be confirmed without DNA. Germline CDR1 is SEHNR and CDR2 is FQNEAQ (reference sequence). The CDR3 has 11 residues. CDR3 loop: CALVGQDSQYF.

This chain uses TRBV20-1 with TRBJ2-5. This CDR3 spans 11 amino acids. Germline CDR1 reads DFQATT; CDR2 reads SNEGSKA (reference sequence). CDR3 sequence reads: CSARAGETQYF.

The J gene is TRBJ1-2, the V gene TRBV20-1; TCRdb's D call of TRBD1 is untestable without DNA. This CDR3 region has 13 residues. The V gene's germline CDR1 is DFQATT and CDR2 SNEGSKA (reference sequence). The CDR3 sequence: CSSRWGSEQGYTF.